The source of this T cell receptor beta chain is a study of patients and donors after allogeneic stem cell transplantation. CDR3 length: 16 amino acids. V was trimmed by 0 bases and J by 6 bases, leaving 16 bases between them. CDR1 is LNHNV and CDR2 is YYDKDF in the germline V gene (reference sequence). By share, this clonotype ranks as medium-sized. Using its own MiXCR run on the RT-PCR reads, TCRdb lists one record per CDR3 protein. The sample shows a few thousand distinct CDR3 sequences, approximately 24% of them seen only once. Sequencing was carried out using blood, either unsorted or a sorted T cell fraction (not recorded which). This TCR derives from a human donor who was either an allogeneic HSCT recipient or a stem cell or donor lymphocyte infusion donor (not recorded which). It is not recorded whose cells these are; they may come from a transplant donor. J is TRBJ2-3 and V is TRBV15; TRBD2 is a possible D gene (7 bases). This CDR3 is CATSRDLGGGADTQYF. For the CDR3, the DNA is TGTGCCACCAGCAGAGATTTAGGAGGGGGGGCTGATACGCAGTATTTT.